This T cell receptor beta chain emerged from a study of T cells in narcolepsy. CDR1 and CDR2 (germline): SGHRS, YFSETQ. J gave up 5 bases and V 3 bases, and 11 bases lay outside the gene matches. This CDR3 has 16 residues. Study-wide findings and caveats: Autoreactive HCRT-specific and TRIB2-specific clonotypes were marked in same-patient CSF-versus-blood CD4+ comparisons.

The assay was immunoSEQ multiplex PCR, and TCRdb's table has in-frame clones only and misses some. This repertoire shows 25,000 to 30,000 clones, over 75% found once; its top ten account for around 0.92%. Worth noting for this clone: Its antigen is unidentified.

The sample was memory (CD45RA-) CD4+ T cells from blood. The clonotype originates from a human donor in good health. J is TRBJ2-5 and V is TRBV5-1; 9 bases line up with TRBD1. In DNA, the CDR3 is TGCGCCAGCAGCTCCCCGGTACAGGGGGCGGGGGAGACCCAGTACTTC. It encodes CASSSPVQGAGETQYF.